The T cell receptor (beta chain) described here comes from a study of blood T cell repertoires in COVID-19. Across the study: From the United States, Italy and Spain came samples of acute and convalescent COVID-19. In each case, the material was cDNA or gDNA derived from T cells, B-cell-depleted T cells, or PBMCs.

This clone has only a few counts. From germline, CDR1 is MGHDK and CDR2 SYGVNS. J gave up 2 bases and V 1 base, and 2 bases lay outside the gene matches. This CDR3 spans 15 amino acids. As handled by the study authors: Estimates of nucleated cell counts were drawn from the amplification of reference gene primers. The data were produced by immunoSEQ multiplex PCR, yet TCRdb's version contains in-frame clones alone and is incomplete. V and J calls and clone size are copied from that table; D and trimming were computed from the DNA. The table records a few hundred thousand clones, about 89% of them present only once.

The TCR sequence derives from a woman in her forties or fifties with acute or convalescent COVID-19. The V and J genes are TRBV25-1 and TRBJ1-5; 7 bases match TRBD1. Sample: peripheral blood. The CDR3 loop reads CASSESGGRNQPQHF. DNA for the CDR3: TGTGCCAGCAGTGAATCAGGGGGGCGCAATCAGCCCCAGCATTTT.